This T cell receptor (beta chain) originates from a study of T-cell memory formation after mild COVID-19 (dated by TCRdb to 2020 to 2023). Turning to the overall study: TCR sequence clusters from the two donors were largely donor specific. Two young, previously healthy adult volunteers, one female and one male, were included in the cohort. In two donors, T-cell clones that expanded and contracted after mild COVID-19 were followed by sequencing TCRalpha and TCRbeta repertoires longitudinally.

This clonotype was counted only a few times. Its antigen remains undetermined. Base qualities were left out, and no much larger clone turns up one base away. Overall results and qualifications from the work: Contracting CD4+ clones were located mainly in the CM and EM memory subsets, whereas CD8+ clones were found to be enriched in EMRA. From day 15 to 85, contracting clones showed balanced CD4/CD8 phenotypes, whereas a second wave of clones that expanded from day 15 to 37 leaned towards CD4+. The detection of some responding clones in pre-infection memory suggests that pre-existing cross-reactive memory T cells joined the SARS-CoV-2 response. SARS-CoV-2 specificity was not confirmed for the second-wave clones peaking on day 37. The study covered only a couple of mild cases, and larger cohorts including severe cases with pre-infection samples were considered necessary.

Sequencing relied on an Illumina NovaSeq 6000. cDNA libraries for TCRalpha and TCRbeta were prepared by 5'RACE using constant-segment primers, with sample barcodes and unique molecular identifiers added. RNA was extracted from every sample with Trizol reagent. Amplification of the libraries took two PCR steps, and the second step added a second sample barcode plus Illumina TruSeq adapters. Libraries were sequenced on an Illumina NovaSeq with 2 x 150 bp paired-end reads. As for how the authors treated the data: The reads were demultiplexed and collapsed into UMI-guided consensus sequences using migec v1.2.7. With mixcr v2.1.11, UMI consensuses were aligned to TRA and TRB V and J templates and assembled into clonotypes. A clonotype was counted as expanded or contracted only if both edgeR and NoisET called the change significant, with noise models trained on biological replicates. For edgeR calls, the thresholds were a false discovery rate-adjusted p below 0.01 and a log2 fold-change of 1. As an exploratory analysis of dynamics, max-normalized trajectories of the 1000 most abundant clonotypes were examined with PCA combined with hierarchical clustering. Separately sequenced CD4+ and CD8+ repertoires were used to assign the CD4 or CD8 phenotype of responding clones. TCRdb cleaned the public reads at Q25 with fastp, built clones with MiXCR and kept in-frame beta chains. Each CDR3 protein appears once, grouped with its most common genes and DNA. The V and J calls reflect TCRdb's pipeline rather than the authors' work. This sample holds 300,000 to 400,000 distinct CDR3 sequences; 28% were observed only once. The ten largest clones add up to roughly 13% of the sample.

The CDR3, cysteine through phenylalanine, is 18 amino acids long. CDR3 DNA only is kept here, 54 bases in frame from base 1. V ends up 2 bases short and J 2 bases short, with an unmatched junction base count of 11. In the germline V gene, CDR1 corresponds to SGHTA and CDR2 to FQGNSA. Ficoll-Paque density gradient centrifugation was used to isolate PBMCs. The TCR was taken from an adult woman who had mild COVID-19 (a few samples of this study predate the infection). The sample titles of this study are shuffled in the database, so cell type and time point are left out; the donor was told from shared clones. The sequenced material came from PBMCs or a T cell subset sorted from them (not recorded which). Rearrangement joined TRBV7-2 to TRBJ2-1; TRBD1 fits 8 bases in the junction. The CDR3 region has the sequence CASSLRQGAARPYNEQFF. The bases are TGTGCCAGCAGCTTAAGGCAGGGGGCGGCCCGACCCTACAATGAGCAGTTCTTC.